These 21 T cell receptor beta chains originate from one sample sequenced in a study of technical replicates of blood from several donors. Here immunoSEQ multiplex PCR was the method, and the copy in TCRdb shows in-frame clones only, minus some. The repertoire consists of tens of thousands of clones, with around 90% occurring once and the leading ten covering approximately 0.4%. Source material: T cells isolated from PBMCs. The receptor source for this set is a human donor in good health.

The CDR3 sequence is CASSITGLPLSGANVLTF. For the CDR3, the DNA is TGTGCCAGCAGCATTACAGGGCTCCCCCTCTCTGGGGCCAACGTCCTGACTTTC. The chain has TRBV5-6 and TRBJ2-6, with a possible D match to TRBD1 (6 bases). Trimming cost V 4 bases and J 0 bases, with 17 bases left between them. Germline V CDR1 and CDR2: SGHDT, YYEEEE. The CDR3 totals 18 residues.

The chain couples TRBV28 to TRBJ2-3; TRBD2 matches at 13 bases. Trimming at V came to 6 bases and at J to 5 bases, leaving 8 bases not matched to a gene. Germline V gene lookup returns CDR1 MDHEN and CDR2 SYDVKM. The CDR3 extends over 16 amino acids. The CDR3 DNA sequence: TGTGCCAGCAGCACCACTAGCGGGAGGGCCCAAGATACGCAGTATTTT. It is translated as CASSTTSGRAQDTQYF.

The chain employs TRBV5-6 and TRBJ1-3; D might be TRBD1 (5 bases). Looked up from germline, CDR1 is SGHDT and CDR2 is YYEEEE. V was shortened by 5 bases and J by 4 bases, with 22 bases between the two germline ends. The CDR3 covers 17 residues. In nucleotides, the CDR3 is TGTGCCAGCAGTTCGGCAGGGAACGCGGTCTGGGGAAACACCATATATTTT. This gives the protein CASSSAGNAVWGNTIYF.

The CDR3 DNA reads TGCGCCAGCAGCCAAGACCCCAGCCTAGCGGGAAGGTCCTACAATGAGCAGTTCTTC. This gives the protein CASSQDPSLAGRSYNEQFF. The genes are TRBV4-1 and TRBJ2-1; TRBD2 matches at 9 bases. V trimming: 0 bases; J trimming: 1 base; junction bases outside the gene matches: 10. The CDR3 is 19 amino acids. CDR1 and CDR2 from the germline V gene are MGHRA and YSYEKL.

The rearrangement uses TRBV6-5 and TRBJ1-2; tentative D call: TRBD1 (6 bases). V lost 2 bases and J lost 4, with 8 bases in between. The CDR3 runs to 13 residues. Germline CDR1 is MNHEY and CDR2 is SVGAGI. The CDR3 reads CASSYVTGYGYTF. The CDR3 DNA sequence: TGTGCCAGCAGTTACGTGACAGGCTATGGCTACACCTTC.

This clone was detected ten times or more. The chain employs TRBV10-3 and TRBJ1-3; D is ambiguous. CDR3 length: 15 residues. In germline, CDR1 is ENHRY, CDR2 SYGVKD. V was clipped by 0 bases and J by 8 bases, with 14 bases between them. For the CDR3, the DNA is TGTGCCATCAGTGAGTCTGGCTTCGAGAGGGACACCATATATTTT. Amino acid sequence: CAISESGFERDTIYF.

This chain links TRBV7-8 with TRBJ2-5; TRBD1 matches at 9 bases. The CDR3 consists of 15 residues. Trimming at V came to 5 bases and at J to 5 bases, leaving 9 bases not matched to a gene. Per germline, CDR1 SGHVS and CDR2 FQNEAQ. CDR3 region: CASSPTTGGRETQYF. The CDR3 nucleotides read TGTGCCAGCAGCCCGACGACAGGGGGTCGGGAGACCCAGTACTTC.

In this sample, this clone turned up once. This chain connects TRBV7-9 to TRBJ1-1, with 7 bases matching TRBD1. Germline V gene sequence: CDR1 SEHNR, CDR2 FQNEAQ (reference sequence). The CDR3 runs to 14 residues. Trimming cost V 4 bases and J 10 bases; bases outside gene matches: 12. The CDR3 nucleotides are TGTGCCAGCAGCTCCGAGGACAGGCATAAGGGAGCTTTCTTT. The encoded protein is CASSSEDRHKGAFF.

This chain uses TRBV6-1 with TRBJ1-1, with a tentative D call TRBD1 (6 bases). Germline V gene lookup returns CDR1 MNHNS and CDR2 SASEGT. The CDR3 is 14 residues long. The DNA of the CDR3 is TGTGTTCTAGACAGGAGACCTATGAACACTGAAGCTTTCTTT. Encoded protein: CVLDRRPMNTEAFF.

In this sample, this clone turned up a few times. This rearrangement joins TRBV19 to TRBJ1-4; 7 positions agree with TRBD1. V was clipped by 1 base and J by 1 base; unmatched bases: 0. The CDR3 length is 15 residues. Germline CDR1 reads LNHDA; CDR2 reads SQIVND (reference sequence). In DNA form, the CDR3 reads TGTGCCAGTAGTATAGGGGACAGAACTAATGAAAAACTGTTTTTT. Protein product: CASSIGDRTNEKLFF. The whole variable domain, remainder taken from reference TRBV19 and TRBJ1-4, is DGGITQSPKYLFRKEGQNVTLSCEQNLNHDAMYWYRQDPGQGLRLIYYSQIVNDFQKGDIAEGYSVSREKKESFPLTVTSAQKNPTAFYLCASSIGDRTNEKLFFGSGTQLSVL.

V is TRBV13 and J is TRBJ2-7, with TRBD2 matching 9 bases. The CDR3 contains 14 residues. CDR1 is PRHDT and CDR2 is FYEKMQ in the germline V gene (reference sequence). The V gene end was trimmed by 6 bases and the J gene end by 2 bases; junction bases not matched to a gene: 5. The CDR3 sequence is CASRQTSGAYEQYF. The CDR3 DNA sequence: TGTGCCAGCAGACAGACTAGCGGAGCCTACGAGCAGTACTTC. Full variable domain (rest looked up from reference TRBV13 and TRBJ2-7): AAGVIQSPRHLIKEKRETATLKCYPIPRHDTVYWYQQGPGQDPQFLISFYEKMQSDKGSIPDRFSAQQFSDYHSELNMSSLELGDSALYFCASRQTSGAYEQYFGPGTRLTVT.

This rearrangement joins TRBV11-3 to TRBJ1-1; 9 bases map to TRBD1. Germline V gene lookup returns CDR1 SGHNT and CDR2 YENEEA. This CDR3 contains 16 residues. J gave up 1 base and V 3 bases, and 6 bases lay outside the gene matches. CDR3 sequence reads: CASSLGTGLANTEAFF. The CDR3 region has the DNA TGTGCCAGCAGCTTGGGGACAGGGTTAGCGAACACTGAAGCTTTCTTT.

The rearrangement links TRBV5-4 to TRBJ2-1, with a possible D match to TRBD1 (5 bases). CDR1 is SGHNT, CDR2 YYREEE, per germline (reference sequence). V gave up 10 bases and J gave up 0 bases, with 11 bases separating them. The CDR3 has 13 amino acids. CDR3: CAVQVFSYNEQFF. In DNA form, the CDR3 reads TGTGCCGTACAGGTCTTCTCCTACAATGAGCAGTTCTTC.

V usage is TRBV12-5 and J usage is TRBJ1-1; a possible D gene is TRBD1 (6 bases). This CDR3 spans 13 amino acids. Germline loops: CDR1 LGHNT, CDR2 FRNRAP. V lost 7 bases, J lost 13 bases, and 22 bases lay in between. The CDR3 DNA follows: TGTGCTAGTGCCCTAGAGCAGGGGTCGAGGGTTTTCTTT. Protein: CASALEQGSRVFF. Filled out from reference TRBV12-5 and TRBJ1-1, the complete variable domain reads DARVTQTPRHKVTEMGQEVTMRCQPILGHNTVFWYRQTMMQGLELLAYFRNRAPLDDSGMPKDRFSAEMPDATLATLKIQPSEPRDSAVYFCASALEQGSRVFFGQGTRLTVV.

This rearrangement joins TRBV10-3 to TRBJ1-4; D gene unclear. Germline assignment: CDR1 ENHRY and CDR2 SYGVKD. CDR3 length: 14 residues. The V and J ends lost 4 bases and 3 bases respectively, with 9 bases between them. The CDR3 here is CAISASVSNEKLFF. Here the CDR3 DNA reads TGTGCCATCAGTGCATCAGTTTCTAATGAAAAACTGTTTTTT.

The chain links TRBV18 to TRBJ2-6, with D possibly matching TRBD1 (5 bases). V dropped 4 bases and J dropped 2 bases, with 9 bases sitting between them. The V gene's germline CDR1 is KGHSH and CDR2 LQKENI. The CDR3 consists of 15 residues. The CDR3, as DNA: TGTGCCAGCTCACAGACAGAAGCTGGGGCCAACGTCCTGACTTTC. Its protein product is CASSQTEAGANVLTF.

The rearrangement links TRBV10-2 to TRBJ1-2; tentatively, D is TRBD1 (6 bases). The CDR3 extends over 16 amino acids. The germline gives CDR1 WSHSY, CDR2 SAAADI. V was clipped by 0 bases and J by 2 bases, with 13 bases between them. This CDR3 reads CASSESILGGNYGYTF. The DNA for the CDR3 is TGCGCCAGCAGTGAGTCAATTCTAGGGGGAAACTATGGCTACACCTTC.

V is TRBV25-1 and J is TRBJ1-4; a possible D gene is TRBD1 (6 bases). Between the trimmed V and J ends, which lost 0 bases and 8 bases, there was a span of 13 bases. In germline, CDR1 is MGHDK, CDR2 SYGVNS. CDR3 size: 15 residues. In DNA, the CDR3 is TGTGCCAGCAGTGAATATGGCGGGGGGCCCGAAAAACTGTTTTTT. Its protein product is CASSEYGGGPEKLFF.

This chain joins TRBV9 and TRBJ2-7, with 9 bases matching TRBD2. CDR3 length: 15 residues. Per germline, CDR1 SGDLS and CDR2 YYNGEE. Trimming took 0 bases from V and 2 from J; bases not matched to a gene: 3. CDR3 sequence (DNA): TGTGCCAGCAGCGTAGGGACTAGCGCGACCTACGAGCAGTACTTC. Its translation is CASSVGTSATYEQYF.

V and J are TRBV5-1 and TRBJ2-7; TRBD2 is a possible D gene (6 bases). The CDR3 is 14 amino acids. Germline lookup yields CDR1 SGHRS and CDR2 YFSETQ. Trimming cost V 2 bases and J 2 bases, with 11 bases left between them. The DNA of the CDR3 is TGCGCCAGCAGCTTAGGGACTGATACCTACGAGCAGTACTTC. Translation gives CASSLGTDTYEQYF.

This chain joins TRBV29-1 and TRBJ2-1; 10 nucleotides align to TRBD2. The CDR3 is 13 amino acids. In germline, CDR1 is SQVTM, CDR2 ANQGSEA. The trim removed 4 bases at V and 10 bases at J, leaving 7 bases unmatched. The CDR3 nucleotides are TGCAGCGTTGGAGGGACTAGCGCCAGAGAGCAGTTCTTC. Amino acids: CSVGGTSAREQFF.